These T cell receptor beta chains were read from a single sample in a study of blood T cell repertoires in COVID-19. The table came from immunoSEQ multiplex PCR; TCRdb's copy has only in-frame clones and leaves some out. Of hundreds of thousands of clones in the sample, 75% to 90% were seen once. The source material was peripheral blood. The receptor set was obtained from a woman between 35 and 50 years old who had recovered from COVID-19. CDR3s include the opening cysteine and the closing phenylalanine or tryptophan. D genes are given only for firm matches. For some rows the clone size is stated as once, few or many, or as a class when expanded; others skip it.

v_gene,abundance,d_gene,j_gene,CDR3nt,CDR3aa
TRBV9,NA,TRBD2,TRBJ2-1,TGTGCCAGCAGCGGTAGCGGGGACCCCTCCCATGAGCAGTTCTTC,CASSGSGDPSHEQFF
TRBV5-1,NA,NA,TRBJ2-6,TGCGCCAGCCAGGGGACGGTGAACTCTGGGGCCAACGTCCTGACTTTC,CASQGTVNSGANVLTF
TRBV18,NA,NA,TRBJ2-5,TGTGCCAGCTCACCACCGGAGGGACGAGAGACCCAGTACTTC,CASSPPEGRETQYF
TRBV6-6,NA,TRBD1,TRBJ1-2,TGTGCCAGCAGTTACAAGGGACAGGTTTATGGCTACACCTTC,CASSYKGQVYGYTF
TRBV3-1/TRBV3-2,NA,NA,TRBJ1-1,TGTGCCAGCAGCCCTTCAGGTGTACGTGGGAGCACTGAAGCTTTCTTT,CASSPSGVRGSTEAFF
TRBV29-1,NA,TRBD1,TRBJ1-2,TGCAGCGTTGGGGCCCCTCAGGGGGTCTATGGCTACACCTTC,CSVGAPQGVYGYTF
TRBV12-5,NA,NA,TRBJ2-2,TGTGCTAGTGGTTTGCCCTCCGGTGGCGGGGAGCTGTTTTTT,CASGLPSGGGELFF
TRBV28,NA,NA,TRBJ1-2,TGTGCCAGCTATCACGGGACACCCGTGAGTAACTATGGCTACACCTTC,CASYHGTPVSNYGYTF
TRBV29-1,once,NA,TRBJ1-1,TGCAGCGGCGGACGGGGAGGGGACACTGAAGCTTTCTTT,CSGGRGGDTEAFF
TRBV6-5,NA,NA,TRBJ1-2,TGTGCCAGCCTTTTCGGGGGGACTAACTATGGCTACACCTTC,CASLFGGTNYGYTF
TRBV12-3/TRBV12-4,NA,NA,TRBJ2-7,TGTGCCAGCAGTACAGGAGTATACGAGCAGTACTTC,CASSTGVYEQYF
TRBV11-2,NA,TRBD2,TRBJ2-5,TGTGCCAGCACTCGCGGGGGGGCCGGAGAGACCCAGTACTTC,CASTRGGAGETQYF
TRBV6-5,NA,NA,TRBJ1-3,TGTGCCAGCAGTTACGCATTGGGGAGCTCTGGAAACACCATATATTTT,CASSYALGSSGNTIYF
TRBV27,NA,TRBD1,TRBJ1-1,TGTGCCAGCAGTTTAGGGACAGGGTGGAGGGGCACTGAAGCTTTCTTT,CASSLGTGWRGTEAFF
TRBV20-1,NA,NA,TRBJ2-3,TGCAGTGCAACTGTCGGAGATACGCAGTATTTT,CSATVGDTQYF
TRBV9,NA,TRBD1,TRBJ1-1,TGTGCCAGCAGCATCGGGCAGGGGGCAAACACTGAAGCTTTCTTT,CASSIGQGANTEAFF
TRBV3-1/TRBV3-2,NA,TRBD1,TRBJ1-2,TGTGCCAGCAGCCAAGCGGGACAGCCCGTTCACGGCTACACCTTC,CASSQAGQPVHGYTF
TRBV6-5,NA,NA,TRBJ1-1,TGTGCCAGCAGGGCTGGGGGGTGGGGCACTGAAGCTTTCTTT,CASRAGGWGTEAFF
TRBV9,NA,NA,TRBJ1-6,TGTGCCAGCAGCCCCTCAATTAAGCAGACAACTCTCCACTTT,CASSPSIKQTTLHF
TRBV7-8,NA,NA,TRBJ1-1,TGTGCCAGCAGCTTGGTGGGGCGCGTGTTGACTGAAGCTTTCTTT,CASSLVGRVLTEAFF
TRBV4-2,NA,TRBD2,TRBJ2-5,TGTGCCAGCAGCCAAGGGGGACTAGCGGGGCACATTCAAGAGACCCAGTACTTC,CASSQGGLAGHIQETQYF
TRBV5-1,NA,NA,TRBJ1-1,TGCGCCAGCAGCTTTTCGACAGGTGGTCCCACTGAAGCTTTCTTT,CASSFSTGGPTEAFF
TRBV19,NA,NA,TRBJ1-5,TGTGCCAGTAGTTACGCAACAGGGAGTTATAGCAATCAGCCCCAGCATTTT,CASSYATGSYSNQPQHF
TRBV5-4,NA,NA,TRBJ1-4,TGTGCCAGCAGCTCCCAGACAACTAATGAAAAACTGTTTTTT,CASSSQTTNEKLFF
TRBV7-2,NA,TRBD2,TRBJ2-1,TGTGCCAGCACCCCGGGGGGAGCGGGGGCCTCTATCTTC,CASTPGGAGASIF
TRBV9,NA,NA,TRBJ1-1,TGTGCCAGCAGCCGAACAGGGAAGATGAACACTGAAGCTTTCTTT,CASSRTGKMNTEAFF
TRBV12-5,NA,NA,TRBJ1-3,TGTGCTAGTGGTTTGGAGACCGGAGGCACCATATATTTT,CASGLETGGTIYF
TRBV12-3/TRBV12-4,NA,NA,TRBJ1-3,TGTGCCAGCAGCCAGGACATCCGAAACACCATATATTTT,CASSQDIRNTIYF
TRBV30,NA,NA,TRBJ1-1,TGTGCCTGGAGTGTACCATCCCTGAACTACAGGGAGAGGGGGACTGAAGCTTTCTTT,CAWSVPSLNYRERGTEAFF
TRBV5-6,NA,NA,TRBJ1-2,TGTGCCAGCAGTTTGACGGGGAGTGTTTATGGCTACACCTTC,CASSLTGSVYGYTF
TRBV19,NA,NA,TRBJ1-3,TGTGCCAGTAGCCACGGGGGAAGGATGGACACCATATATTTT,CASSHGGRMDTIYF
TRBV9,few,NA,TRBJ2-5,TGTGCCAGCAGCGCTTTCCTTATGGGGGCAGGCCAAGAGACCCAGTACTTC,CASSAFLMGAGQETQYF
TRBV2,NA,NA,TRBJ2-2,TGTGCCAGCAGTCGGAGATATAGCACCGGGGAGCTGTTTTTT,CASSRRYSTGELFF
TRBV30,NA,TRBD1,TRBJ1-2,TGTGCCTGGAGCGCCCTGTCGACAGGGTTTGGCTATGGCTACACCTTC,CAWSALSTGFGYGYTF
TRBV7-7,NA,NA,TRBJ2-3,TGTGCTAGCAGCTTGAACAGGGCGACAGATACGCAGTATTTT,CASSLNRATDTQYF
TRBV2,NA,TRBD2,TRBJ2-7,TGTGCCAGCAGATCCCTTGAGCGGGGAGTACGCGGCGAGCAGTACTTC,CASRSLERGVRGEQYF
TRBV7-2,NA,TRBD1,TRBJ2-7,TGTGCCAGCAGATCCAACCCGGGACAGGGGAGCTACGAGCAGTACTTC,CASRSNPGQGSYEQYF
TRBV7-2,NA,TRBD2,TRBJ2-7,TGTGCCAGCAGCTCTAGCGGGGGGCGGTCCGAGCAGTACTTC,CASSSSGGRSEQYF
TRBV3-1/TRBV3-2,NA,TRBD1,TRBJ1-4,TGTGCCAGCAGCCAAGATTGGGACAGGGGTTTCGGTGAAAAACTGTTTTTT,CASSQDWDRGFGEKLFF
TRBV28,NA,NA,TRBJ1-2,TGTGCCAGCATCTTATCCGGGGCCTCAGGGGCTTATGGCTACACCTTC,CASILSGASGAYGYTF
TRBV27,NA,NA,TRBJ1-3,TGTGCCAGCAGTTTTAGTTCTGGAAACACCATATATTTT,CASSFSSGNTIYF
TRBV24-1,once,TRBD2,TRBJ2-1,TGTGCCACCAGTGATCCGGCTAGCGGGGCAAATGAGCAGTTCTTC,CATSDPASGANEQFF
TRBV6-6,NA,NA,TRBJ1-6,TGTGCCAGCAGTTTAGATAATTCACCCCTCCACTTT,CASSLDNSPLHF
TRBV6-5,NA,NA,TRBJ1-5,TGTGCCAGCAGTTACAGGTTTGGCGGGAATCAGCCCCAGCATTTT,CASSYRFGGNQPQHF